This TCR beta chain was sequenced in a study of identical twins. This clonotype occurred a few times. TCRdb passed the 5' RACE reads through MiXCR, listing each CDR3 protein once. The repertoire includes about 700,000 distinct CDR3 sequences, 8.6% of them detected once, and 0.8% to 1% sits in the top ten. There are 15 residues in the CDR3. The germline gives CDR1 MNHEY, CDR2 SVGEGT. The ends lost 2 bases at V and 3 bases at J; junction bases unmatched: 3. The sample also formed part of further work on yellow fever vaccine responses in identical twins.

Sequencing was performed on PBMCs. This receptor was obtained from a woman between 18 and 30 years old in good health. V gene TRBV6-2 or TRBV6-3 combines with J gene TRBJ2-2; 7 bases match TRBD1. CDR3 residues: CASSYEGADTGELFF. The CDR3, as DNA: TGTGCCAGCAGTTACGAGGGGGCGGACACCGGGGAGCTGTTTTTT.